The source of this T cell receptor beta chain is a study of cytomegalovirus exposure and HLA in healthy donors. The CDR3 contains 14 residues. Germline CDR1 is MDHEN and CDR2 is SYDVKM. Losses at the gene ends were 6 bases for V and 7 bases for J; bases not matched to a gene: 7. This clone was seen more than once but under ten times. Its antigen is currently unknown. Primers included in the PCR were 60 Vbeta and 13 Jbeta primers. Sequenced by immunoSEQ multiplex PCR; TCRdb stores in-frame clones only, minus some. The table records under 200,000 clones, roughly 77% of them present only once. General observations from the study: A later analysis found common viral pathogens apparently linked to several of the most significant clusters. Being productive about 90% or about 30% of the time was typical of most TCR beta V segments in an earlier analysis.

This sequence joins TRBV28 and TRBJ2-1, with 9 bases that match TRBD1. The clonotype comes from a woman aged 45-60 years in good health and CMV-seropositive. Sequenced material: PBMCs. CDR3 residues: CASRSGTGKNEQFF. DNA of the CDR3: TGTGCCAGCAGATCCGGGACAGGGAAGAATGAGCAGTTCTTC.